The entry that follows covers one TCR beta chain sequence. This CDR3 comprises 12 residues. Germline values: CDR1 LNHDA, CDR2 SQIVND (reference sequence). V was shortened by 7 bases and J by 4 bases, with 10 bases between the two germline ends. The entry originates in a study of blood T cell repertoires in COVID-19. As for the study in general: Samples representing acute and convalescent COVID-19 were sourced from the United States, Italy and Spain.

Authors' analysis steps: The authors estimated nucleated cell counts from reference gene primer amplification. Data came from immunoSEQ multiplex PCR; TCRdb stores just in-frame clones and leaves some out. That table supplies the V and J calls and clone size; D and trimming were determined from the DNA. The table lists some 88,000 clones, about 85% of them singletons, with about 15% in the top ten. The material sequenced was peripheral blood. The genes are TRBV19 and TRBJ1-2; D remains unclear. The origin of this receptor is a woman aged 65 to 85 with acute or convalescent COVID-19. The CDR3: CASNRGGYGYTF. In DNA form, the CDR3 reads TGTGCCAGTAACCGAGGCGGCTATGGCTACACCTTC.